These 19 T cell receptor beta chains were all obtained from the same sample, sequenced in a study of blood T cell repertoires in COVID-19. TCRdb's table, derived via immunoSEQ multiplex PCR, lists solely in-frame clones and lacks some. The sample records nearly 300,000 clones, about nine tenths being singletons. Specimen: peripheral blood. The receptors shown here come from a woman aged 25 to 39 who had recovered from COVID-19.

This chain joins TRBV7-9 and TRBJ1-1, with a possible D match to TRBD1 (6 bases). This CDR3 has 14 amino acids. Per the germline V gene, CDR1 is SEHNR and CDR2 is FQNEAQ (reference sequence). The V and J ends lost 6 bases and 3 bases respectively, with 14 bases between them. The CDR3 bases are TGTGCCAGCAGTTTCACAGGGAGGGACACTGAAGCTTTCTTT. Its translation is CASSFTGRDTEAFF.

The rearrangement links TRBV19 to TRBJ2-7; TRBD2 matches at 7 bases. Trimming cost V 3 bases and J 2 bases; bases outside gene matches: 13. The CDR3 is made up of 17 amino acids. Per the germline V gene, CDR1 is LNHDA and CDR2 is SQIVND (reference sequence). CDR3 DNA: TGTGCCAGTAGTATCGCCCTCACGGCGCGGGGGACCTACGAGCAGTACTTC. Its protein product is CASSIALTARGTYEQYF.

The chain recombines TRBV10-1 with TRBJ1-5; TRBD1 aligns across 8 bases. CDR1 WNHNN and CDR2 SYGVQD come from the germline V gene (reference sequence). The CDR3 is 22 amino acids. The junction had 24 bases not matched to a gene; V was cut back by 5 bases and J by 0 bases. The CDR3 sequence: CASSIHPLFSRDRLYSNQPQHF. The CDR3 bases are TGCGCCAGCAGTATCCACCCCTTATTTTCCCGGGACAGGCTCTATAGCAATCAGCCCCAGCATTTT.

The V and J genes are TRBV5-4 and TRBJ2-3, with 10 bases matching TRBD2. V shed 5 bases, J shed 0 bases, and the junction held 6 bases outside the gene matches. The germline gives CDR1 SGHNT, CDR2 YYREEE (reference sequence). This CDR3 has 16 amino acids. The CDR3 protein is CASRALAGTSTDTQYF. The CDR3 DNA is TGTGCCAGCAGGGCACTAGCGGGGACTAGCACAGATACGCAGTATTTT.

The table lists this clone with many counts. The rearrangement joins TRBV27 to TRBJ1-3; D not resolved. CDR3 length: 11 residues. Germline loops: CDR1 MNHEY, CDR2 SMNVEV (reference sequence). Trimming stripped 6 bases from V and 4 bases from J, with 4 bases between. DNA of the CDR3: TGTGCCAGCAGACTCGGAAACACCATATATTTT. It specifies CASRLGNTIYF.

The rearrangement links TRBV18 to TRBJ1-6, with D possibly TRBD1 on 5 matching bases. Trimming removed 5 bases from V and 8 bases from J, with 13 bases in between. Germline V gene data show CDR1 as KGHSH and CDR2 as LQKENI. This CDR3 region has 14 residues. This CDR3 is CASSAGGDDSPLHF. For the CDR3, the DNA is TGTGCCAGCTCAGCGGGAGGGGACGATTCACCCCTCCACTTT.

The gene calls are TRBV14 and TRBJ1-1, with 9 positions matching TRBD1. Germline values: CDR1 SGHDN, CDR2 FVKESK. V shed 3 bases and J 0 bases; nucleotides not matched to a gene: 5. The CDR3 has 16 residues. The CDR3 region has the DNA TGTGCCAGCAGCCACCGCGGACAGGGGCTGAACACTGAAGCTTTCTTT. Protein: CASSHRGQGLNTEAFF.

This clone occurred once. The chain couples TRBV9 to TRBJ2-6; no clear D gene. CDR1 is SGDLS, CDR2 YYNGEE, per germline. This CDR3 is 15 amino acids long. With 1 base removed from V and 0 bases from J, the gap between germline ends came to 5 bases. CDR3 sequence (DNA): TGTGCCAGCAGCGTATCCTCCTCTGGGGCCAACGTCCTGACTTTC. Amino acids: CASSVSSSGANVLTF.

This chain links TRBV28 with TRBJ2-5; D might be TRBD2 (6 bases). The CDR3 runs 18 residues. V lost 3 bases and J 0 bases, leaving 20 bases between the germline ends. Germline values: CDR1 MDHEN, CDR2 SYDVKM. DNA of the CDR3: TGTGCCAGCAGTTTCCCGATTATTTCGGGGGATCACCAAGAGACCCAGTACTTC. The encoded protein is CASSFPIISGDHQETQYF.

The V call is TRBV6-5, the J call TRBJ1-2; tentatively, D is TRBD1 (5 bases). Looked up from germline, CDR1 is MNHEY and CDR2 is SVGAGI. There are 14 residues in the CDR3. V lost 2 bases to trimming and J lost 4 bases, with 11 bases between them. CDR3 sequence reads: CASSYPGGVYGYTF. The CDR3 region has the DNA TGTGCCAGCAGTTACCCGGGGGGGGTCTATGGCTACACCTTC.

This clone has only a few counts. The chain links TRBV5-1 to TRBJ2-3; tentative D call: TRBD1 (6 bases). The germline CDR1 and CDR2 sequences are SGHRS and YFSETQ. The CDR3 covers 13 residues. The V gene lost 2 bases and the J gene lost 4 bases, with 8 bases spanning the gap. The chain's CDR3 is CASSLTGSDTQYF. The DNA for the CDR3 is TGCGCCAGCAGCTTAACAGGGTCAGATACGCAGTATTTT.

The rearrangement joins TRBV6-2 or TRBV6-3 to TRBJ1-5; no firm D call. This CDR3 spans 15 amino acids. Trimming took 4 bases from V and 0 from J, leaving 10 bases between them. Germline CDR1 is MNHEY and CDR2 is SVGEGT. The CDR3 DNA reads TGTGCCAGCAGTTCCGGACGGGATAGCAATCAGCCCCAGCATTTT. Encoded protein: CASSSGRDSNQPQHF.

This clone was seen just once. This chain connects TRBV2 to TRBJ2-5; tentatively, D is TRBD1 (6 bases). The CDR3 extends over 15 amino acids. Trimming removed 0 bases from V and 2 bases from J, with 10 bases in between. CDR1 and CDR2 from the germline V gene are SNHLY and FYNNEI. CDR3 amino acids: CASSEAVDSQETQYF. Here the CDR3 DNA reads TGTGCCAGCAGTGAAGCGGTGGACAGTCAAGAGACCCAGTACTTC.

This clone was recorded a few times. The CDR3 sequence: CASSLNQNYGYTF. CDR3 sequence (DNA): TGTGCCAGCAGCTTGAACCAGAACTATGGCTACACCTTC. The chain combines TRBV5-8 with TRBJ1-2, with D hard to call. Germline CDR1 is SGHTS and CDR2 is YDEGEE. CDR3 length: 13 residues. V was trimmed by 1 base and J by 2 bases, leaving 6 bases between them.

The CDR3 DNA sequence: TGCGCCAGCAGCCAAGGGCCTGGGACAGGGGACCTCTATGGCTACACCTTC. This translates into CASSQGPGTGDLYGYTF. This sequence joins TRBV4-1 and TRBJ1-2; 10 bases align to TRBD1. This CDR3 is 17 amino acids long. Germline CDR1 MGHRA, CDR2 YSYEKL. J lost 4 bases, V lost 1 base, and 9 bases had no gene match.

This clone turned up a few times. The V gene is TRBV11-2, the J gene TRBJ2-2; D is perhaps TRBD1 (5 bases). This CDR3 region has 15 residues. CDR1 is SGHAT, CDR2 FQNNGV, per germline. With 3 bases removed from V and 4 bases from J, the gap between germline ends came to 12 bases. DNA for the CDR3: TGTGCCAGCAGCTTGCTCAGGGTTGGCACCGGGGAGCTGTTTTTT. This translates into CASSLLRVGTGELFF.

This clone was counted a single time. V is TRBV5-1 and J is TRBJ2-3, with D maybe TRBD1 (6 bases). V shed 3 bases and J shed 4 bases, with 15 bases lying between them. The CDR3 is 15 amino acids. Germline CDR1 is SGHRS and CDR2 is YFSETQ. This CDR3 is CASSSVGAESDTQYF. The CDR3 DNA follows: TGCGCCAGCAGCTCCGTGGGGGCAGAGTCAGATACGCAGTATTTT.

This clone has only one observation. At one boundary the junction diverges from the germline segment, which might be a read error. CDR3 amino acids: CAVRGRVSDEQYF. The CDR3 DNA reads TGTGCCGTTCGGGGGAGGGTCTCCGACGAGCAGTACTTC. This chain uses TRBV28 with TRBJ2-7; 7 bases fit TRBD2. The CDR3 loop spans 13 amino acids. The germline CDR1 and CDR2 sequences are MDHEN and SYDVKM.

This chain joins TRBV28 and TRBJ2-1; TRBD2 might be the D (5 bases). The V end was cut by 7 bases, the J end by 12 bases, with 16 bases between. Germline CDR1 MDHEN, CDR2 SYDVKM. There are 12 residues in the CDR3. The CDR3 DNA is TGTGCCAGCAATCGAGCGCTTCGGGGGCAGTTCTTC. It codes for CASNRALRGQFF.